The 5 T cell receptor beta chains below come from one sample, sequenced in a study of early T cells in non-severe SARS-CoV-2 infection. MiXCR, run by TCRdb on the 5' RACE reads, gives a single entry per CDR3 protein. Among approximately 58,000 distinct CDR3 sequences listed, approximately 12% were seen once. The sample in question was whole blood, obtained at baseline. The source of these receptors is an adult who was a healthcare worker with PCR-confirmed SARS-CoV-2 infection or an uninfected control (not recorded which).

This clonotype was seen ten or more times. CDR3 sequence reads: CASSLRGLGNGYTNTGELFF. The CDR3 DNA sequence: TGTGCCAGCAGCTTACGAGGACTAGGGAACGGGTATACGAACACCGGGGAGCTGTTTTTT. V gene TRBV11-2 combines with J gene TRBJ2-2; the match to TRBD2 covers 7 bases. This CDR3 has 20 residues. The ends lost 2 bases at V and 0 bases at J; junction bases unmatched: 15. Germline assignment: CDR1 SGHAT and CDR2 FQNNGV.

V is TRBV11-3 and J is TRBJ2-1, with D perhaps being TRBD1 or TRBD2 (5 bases each). The V gene's germline CDR1 is SGHNT and CDR2 YENEEA. V lost 6 bases and J 6 bases, leaving 12 bases between the germline ends. This CDR3 contains 13 residues. DNA of the CDR3: TGTGCCAGCAGTGGACCCGGGGCCAATGAGCAGTTCTTC. It is translated as CASSGPGANEQFF. The full variable domain, its missing parts supplied by reference TRBV11-3 and TRBJ2-1, is EAGVVQSPRYKIIEKKQPVAFWCNPISGHNTLYWYLQNLGQGPELLIRYENEEAVDDSQLPKDRFSAERLKGVDSTLKIQPAELGDSAVYLCASSGPGANEQFFGPGTRLTVL.

This chain connects TRBV6-2 or TRBV6-3 to TRBJ2-1, with TRBD2 matching 14 bases. CDR1 is MNHEY and CDR2 is SVGEGT in the germline V gene. The CDR3 spans 18 residues. Trimming at V came to 2 bases and at J to 0 bases, leaving 3 bases not matched to a gene. In DNA, the CDR3 is TGTGCCAGCAGTTACCCCGGGACTAGCGGGGGCTCCTACAATGAGCAGTTCTTC. Encoded protein: CASSYPGTSGGSYNEQFF.

This clonotype was seen a handful of times. The J gene is TRBJ2-5, the V gene TRBV28; 9 bases match TRBD2. CDR1 is MDHEN and CDR2 is SYDVKM in the germline V gene. The CDR3 is made up of 16 amino acids. V gave up 5 bases and J gave up 2 bases; unmatched junction bases: 9. Written as DNA, the CDR3 is TGTGCCAGCAGTACGTTAGCGGGAGTGTTGCAAGAGACCCAGTACTTC. Its protein is CASSTLAGVLQETQYF. Supplemented by reference TRBV28 and TRBJ2-5, the full variable domain reads DVKVTQSSRYLVKRTGEKVFLECVQDMDHENMFWYRQDPGLGLRLIYFSYDVKMKEKGDIPEGYSVSREKKERFSLILESASTNQTSMYLCASSTLAGVLQETQYFGPGTRLLVL.

This clonotype has more than one count but fewer than ten. This CDR3 reads CASRGEQYTEAFF. For the CDR3, the DNA is TGTGCCAGCAGGGGTGAACAGTACACTGAAGCTTTCTTT. The chain links TRBV12-3 or TRBV12-4 to TRBJ1-1; D is uncertain. The CDR3 runs to 13 residues. Trimming stripped 6 bases from V and 3 bases from J, with 11 bases between.